The 4 T cell receptor beta chains reported below all come from one sample, sequenced in a study of blood T cell repertoires in COVID-19. The data were produced by immunoSEQ multiplex PCR, yet TCRdb's version contains in-frame clones alone and is incomplete. Of roughly 180,000 clones listed, around 84% are singletons. The sample consisted of peripheral blood. The origin of the receptors is a woman in her fifties or sixties with COVID-19, enrolled during active disease.

The rearrangement uses TRBV6-6 and TRBJ2-2, with 11 nucleotides matching TRBD2. Germline assignment: CDR1 MNHNY and CDR2 SVGAGI (reference sequence). The V gene end was trimmed by 10 bases and the J gene end by 3 bases; junction bases not matched to a gene: 7. There are 15 residues in the CDR3. The chain's CDR3 is CATVAGGHDTGELFF. The CDR3 DNA reads TGTGCCACCGTAGCGGGGGGGCATGACACCGGGGAGCTGTTTTTT.

The chain has TRBV2 and TRBJ2-5, with D unclear. CDR1 is SNHLY and CDR2 is FYNNEI in the germline V gene. The ends were cut back, 7 bases at V and 2 bases at J, with 14 bases in the middle. There are 14 residues in the CDR3. CDR3 sequence: CASISFRKQETQYF. The DNA of the CDR3 is TGTGCCAGCATCAGTTTCAGGAAACAAGAGACCCAGTACTTC. The entire variable domain, with the rest obtained from reference TRBV2 and TRBJ2-5, is as follows: EPEVTQTPSHQVTQMGQEVILRCVPISNHLYFYWYRQILGQKVEFLVSFYNNEISEKSEIFDDQFSVERPDGSNFTLKIRSTKLEDSAMYFCASISFRKQETQYFGPGTRLLVL.

This chain joins TRBV4-1 and TRBJ1-4, with TRBD1 matching over 10 bases. CDR3 length: 16 residues. The trim removed 4 bases at V and 4 bases at J, leaving 6 bases unmatched. Per germline, CDR1 MGHRA and CDR2 YSYEKL. This CDR3 reads CASSPGQGYGNEKLFF. CDR3 DNA sequence: TGCGCCAGCAGCCCGGGACAGGGGTACGGTAATGAAAAACTGTTTTTT.

This clone was counted between two and nine times. The chain couples TRBV6-5 to TRBJ1-1, with a weak D call TRBD1 (6 bases). Trimming stripped 6 bases from V and 7 bases from J, with 15 bases between. This CDR3 is built from 13 residues. Germline V lookup: CDR1 MNHEY, CDR2 SVGAGI. This chain's CDR3 is CASSFAQGFEAFF. The CDR3 nucleotides are TGTGCCAGCAGCTTCGCCCAGGGGTTTGAAGCTTTCTTT.